The 16 T cell receptor beta chains below all came from one sample that was sequenced in a study of blood T cell repertoires in COVID-19. Produced via immunoSEQ multiplex PCR; TCRdb's table is partial and in-frame only. The sample comprises 300,000 to 350,000 clones, 80% to 90% of which are singletons, and around 8.9% rests with the top ten. The sample comprised peripheral blood. These receptor sequences come from a man in his thirties or forties with COVID-19, enrolled during active disease.

CDR3: CASGQGVSGNTIYF. The CDR3 region has the DNA TGTGCCAGCGGACAGGGGGTCTCTGGAAACACCATATATTTT. V gene TRBV11-1 combines with J gene TRBJ1-3; 10 bases match TRBD1. This CDR3 is built from 14 residues. Unmatched junction bases numbered 1, after V lost 8 bases and J lost 0 bases. From germline, CDR1 is SGHAT and CDR2 FQDESV (reference sequence).

The chain links TRBV15 to TRBJ2-1, with 8 bases matching TRBD2. The germline gives CDR1 LNHNV, CDR2 YYDKDF (reference sequence). V trimming: 8 bases; J trimming: 8 bases; junction bases outside the gene matches: 8. The CDR3 runs 13 residues. DNA for the CDR3: TGTGCCACCCAATCGGGGGGGCGGCATGAGCAGTTCTTC. Translated, it gives CATQSGGRHEQFF.

V usage is TRBV2 and J usage is TRBJ2-7; 10 bases map to TRBD2. Germline V lookup: CDR1 SNHLY, CDR2 FYNNEI. This CDR3 is 14 amino acids long. The V gene end was trimmed by 7 bases and the J gene end by 4 bases; junction bases not matched to a gene: 7. CDR3 nucleotides: TGTGCCAGCACCTCCGGGACTAGCGTTTACGAGCAGTACTTC. It specifies CASTSGTSVYEQYF. Complete variable domain (other parts from reference TRBV2 and TRBJ2-7): EPEVTQTPSHQVTQMGQEVILRCVPISNHLYFYWYRQILGQKVEFLVSFYNNEISEKSEIFDDQFSVERPDGSNFTLKIRSTKLEDSAMYFCASTSGTSVYEQYFGPGTRLTVT.

The rearrangement uses TRBV6-5 and TRBJ1-6, with D uncertain. V was cut by 6 bases and J by 7 bases, with 16 bases left in between. Germline V lookup: CDR1 MNHEY, CDR2 SVGAGI. This CDR3 has 15 residues. CDR3 sequence reads: CASSLGVPLNSPLHF. The CDR3 bases are TGTGCCAGCAGCCTCGGAGTACCCTTAAATTCACCCCTCCACTTT.

The CDR3 sequence: CASSLYRTAYGYTF. The DNA of the CDR3 is TGTGCCAGCAGTTTATATAGGACTGCCTATGGCTACACCTTC. This chain joins TRBV28 and TRBJ1-2; D not certain. Germline-derived CDR1 and CDR2 are MDHEN and SYDVKM. This CDR3 contains 14 residues. Trimming left V 1 base short and J 4 bases short, with 10 bases between.

The chain employs TRBV7-3 and TRBJ2-2, with 8 bases aligning to TRBD1. Per the germline V gene, CDR1 is SGHTA and CDR2 is FQGTGA. The ends lost 3 bases at V and 4 bases at J; junction bases unmatched: 7. The CDR3 sequence is 16 residues long. The CDR3 region is CASSFRQGRITGELFF. In nucleotides, the CDR3 is TGTGCCAGCAGCTTCAGACAGGGGAGGATCACCGGGGAGCTGTTTTTT.

The chain carries TRBV30 and TRBJ1-1, with TRBD1 as a possible D gene (5 bases). The V gene lost 5 bases and the J gene lost 7 bases, with 14 bases spanning the gap. Germline V gene sequence: CDR1 GTSNPN, CDR2 SVGIG (reference sequence). The CDR3 length is 12 residues. The CDR3 bases are TGTGCCTGGGAACGGGGGAGAGATGAAGCTTTCTTT. Encoded protein: CAWERGRDEAFF.

Details on this clone: At the DNA level, this CDR3 is encoded by other sequences in the same sample as well. V usage is TRBV7-3 and J usage is TRBJ2-2; D call uncertain. The germline V gene encodes CDR1 SGHTA and CDR2 FQGTGA. V was shortened by 5 bases and J by 2 bases, with 3 bases between the two germline ends. CDR3 length: 12 amino acids. The CDR3 protein is CASSPNTGELFF. In DNA, the CDR3 is TGTGCCAGCAGCCCTAACACCGGGGAGCTGTTTTTT.

The V and J genes are TRBV28 and TRBJ1-2; TRBD1 is a possible D gene (6 bases). The CDR3 runs 12 residues. V gave up 7 bases and J gave up 8 bases, with 14 bases separating them. Germline CDR1 and CDR2: MDHEN and SYDVKM. In DNA, the CDR3 is TGTGCCAGCAACAACAGGGTGGAGGGCTACACCTTC. Translating it yields CASNNRVEGYTF.

This chain uses TRBV7-2 with TRBJ2-7; a weak D match, TRBD2 (6 bases). Trimming took off 1 base at V and 0 bases at J, with 22 bases between the two ends. Looked up from germline, CDR1 is SGHTA and CDR2 is FQGNSA. The CDR3 consists of 19 residues. The CDR3 loop reads CASSLESGSSDMSSYEQYF. Here the CDR3 DNA reads TGTGCCAGCAGCTTAGAATCTGGCTCTAGCGACATGAGCTCCTACGAGCAGTACTTC. The variable domain in full, completed from reference TRBV7-2 and TRBJ2-7, reads GAGVSQSPSNKVTEKGKDVELRCDPISGHTALYWYRQSLGQGLEFLIYFQGNSAPDKSGLPSDRFSAERTGGSVSTLTIQRTQQEDSAVYLCASSLESGSSDMSSYEQYFGPGTRLTVT.

The chain employs TRBV10-3 and TRBJ2-2; TRBD2 matches at 10 bases. Germline values: CDR1 ENHRY, CDR2 SYGVKD. V shed 4 bases and J 4 bases; nucleotides not matched to a gene: 6. The CDR3 sequence is 16 residues long. In DNA form, the CDR3 reads TGTGCCATCAGTGCCCCTAGCGGGGGAGTCACCGGGGAGCTGTTTTTT. Protein: CAISAPSGGVTGELFF.

The chain carries TRBV13 and TRBJ1-1, with D perhaps TRBD1 (6 bases). Trimming cost V 5 bases and J 0 bases, with 10 bases left between them. This CDR3 spans 14 amino acids. Per germline, CDR1 PRHDT and CDR2 FYEKMQ (reference sequence). In DNA form, the CDR3 reads TGTGCCAGCAGCGCCCGACAGGTGAACACTGAAGCTTTCTTT. It is translated as CASSARQVNTEAFF.

The V gene is TRBV20-1, the J gene TRBJ2-7; D perhaps matches TRBD1 (6 bases). The CDR3 spans 11 residues. The V end was cut by 7 bases, the J end by 2 bases, with 9 bases between. The germline CDR1 and CDR2 sequences are DFQATT and SNEGSKA (reference sequence). CDR3 residues: CSVEGAYEQYF. The CDR3 DNA sequence: TGCAGTGTCGAGGGGGCCTACGAGCAGTACTTC.

This clone was picked up one time. The J gene is TRBJ1-3, the V gene TRBV9, with D uncertain. Germline CDR1 is SGDLS and CDR2 is YYNGEE. CDR3 length equals 14 residues. V lost 0 bases, J lost 2 bases, and 6 bases lay in between. The CDR3 loop is CASSVDGPGNTIYF. DNA for the CDR3: TGTGCCAGCAGCGTAGATGGCCCTGGAAACACCATATATTTT. Looking up the rest from reference TRBV9 and TRBJ1-3 gives the full variable domain: DSGVTQTPKHLITATGQRVTLRCSPRSGDLSVYWYQQSLDQGLQFLIQYYNGEERAKGNILERFSAQQFPDLHSELNLSSLELGDSALYFCASSVDGPGNTIYFGEGSWLTVV.

The chain carries TRBV6-5 and TRBJ1-1; possible D gene TRBD1, 6 bases. CDR3 length equals 14 residues. Germline V gives CDR1 MNHEY, CDR2 SVGAGI. The V and J ends lost 6 bases and 1 base respectively, with 12 bases between them. CDR3 sequence reads: CASSHEQGNTEAFF. The CDR3 DNA follows: TGTGCCAGCAGCCACGAACAGGGGAACACTGAAGCTTTCTTT.

This chain links TRBV4-3 with TRBJ2-3, with 9 bases aligning to TRBD1. The germline V gene has CDR1 LGHNA and CDR2 YSLEER. J was trimmed by 0 bases and V by 4 bases; bases with no gene match: 5. The CDR3 consists of 16 residues. CDR3 amino acids: CASSPGQGYSTDTQYF. In DNA, the CDR3 is TGCGCCAGCAGCCCGGGACAGGGATATAGCACAGATACGCAGTATTTT.